This TCR beta chain was sequenced during a study of molecular identifiers for immune sequencing clone quantification. Sequencing libraries of naive CD8 cells derived from approximately 22,000 to 940,000 sorted cells with 10%, 30% or 50% RNA. Germline V gene lookup returns CDR1 SEHNR and CDR2 FQNEAQ (reference sequence). This CDR3 region has 13 residues. The V and J ends lost 2 bases and 2 bases respectively, with 6 bases between them. TCRdb used MiXCR to reprocess the PCR reads, holding one entry per CDR3 protein. The sample contains 85,000 to 100,000 distinct CDR3 sequences, 20% to 25% of which appear only once. This clonotype was detected ten times or more.

The source of this sequence is a human donor in good health. Some libraries in this study had Jurkat cell RNA spiked in. V usage is TRBV7-9 and J usage is TRBJ1-2; D gene unclear. Sequencing was performed on naive CD8+ T cells from blood, with Jurkat cell RNA spiked in. The subset was: FACS-sorted CD8+CD4-CCR7+CD45RA+ naive T cells. In DNA, the CDR3 is TGTGCCAGCAGCTTAATGAGGAACTATGGCTACACCTTC. This codes for CASSLMRNYGYTF.